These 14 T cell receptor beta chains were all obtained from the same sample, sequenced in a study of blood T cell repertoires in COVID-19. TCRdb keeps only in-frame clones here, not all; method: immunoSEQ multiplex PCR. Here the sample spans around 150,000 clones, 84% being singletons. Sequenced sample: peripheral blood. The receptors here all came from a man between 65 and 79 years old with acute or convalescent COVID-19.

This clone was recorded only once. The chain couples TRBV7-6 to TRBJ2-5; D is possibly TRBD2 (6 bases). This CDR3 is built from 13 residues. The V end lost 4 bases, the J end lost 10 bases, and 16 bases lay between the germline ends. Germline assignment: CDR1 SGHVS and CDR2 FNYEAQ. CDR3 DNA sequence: TGTGCCAGCAGCTCCTCGGACGGCGGGGTCCAGTACTTC. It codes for CASSSSDGGVQYF.

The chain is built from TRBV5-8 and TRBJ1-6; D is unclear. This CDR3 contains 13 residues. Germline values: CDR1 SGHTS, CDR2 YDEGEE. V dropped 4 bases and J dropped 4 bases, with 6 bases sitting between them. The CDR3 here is CASSQNYNSPLHF. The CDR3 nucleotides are TGTGCCAGCAGCCAGAATTATAATTCACCCCTCCACTTT.

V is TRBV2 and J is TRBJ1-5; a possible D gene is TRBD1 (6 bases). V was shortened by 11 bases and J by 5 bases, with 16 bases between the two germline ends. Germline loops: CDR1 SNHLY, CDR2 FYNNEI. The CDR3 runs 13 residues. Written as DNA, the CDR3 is TGTGCCGGCAAGGGAGGGGGACATCAGCCCCAGCATTTT. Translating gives CAGKGGGHQPQHF.

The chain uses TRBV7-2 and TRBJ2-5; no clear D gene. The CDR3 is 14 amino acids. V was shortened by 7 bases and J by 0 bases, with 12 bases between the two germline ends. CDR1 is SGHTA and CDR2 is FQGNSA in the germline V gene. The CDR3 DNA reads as TGTGCCAGCAACCTAGGAGTGAACCAAGAGACCCAGTACTTC. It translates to CASNLGVNQETQYF.

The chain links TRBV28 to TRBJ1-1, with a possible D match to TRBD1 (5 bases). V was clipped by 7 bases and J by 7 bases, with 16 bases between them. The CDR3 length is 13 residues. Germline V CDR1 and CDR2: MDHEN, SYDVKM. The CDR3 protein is CASILTGTREAFF. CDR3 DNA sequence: TGTGCCAGCATACTTACAGGTACCCGTGAAGCTTTCTTT.

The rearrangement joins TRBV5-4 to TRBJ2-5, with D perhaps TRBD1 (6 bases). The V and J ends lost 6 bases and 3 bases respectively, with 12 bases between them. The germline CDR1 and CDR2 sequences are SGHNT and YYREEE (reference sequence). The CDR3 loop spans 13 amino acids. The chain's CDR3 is CASTLTGKETQYF. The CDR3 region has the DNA TGTGCCAGCACCCTCACAGGGAAAGAGACCCAGTACTTC. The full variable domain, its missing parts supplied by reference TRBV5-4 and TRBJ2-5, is ETGVTQSPTHLIKTRGQQVTLRCSSQSGHNTVSWYQQALGQGPQFIFQYYREEENGRGNFPPRFSGLQFPNYSSELNVNALELDDSALYLCASTLTGKETQYFGPGTRLLVL.

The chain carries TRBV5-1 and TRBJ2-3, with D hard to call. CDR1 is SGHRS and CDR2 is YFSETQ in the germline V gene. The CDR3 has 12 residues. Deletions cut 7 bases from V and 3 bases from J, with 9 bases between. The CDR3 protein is CASGPGTDTQYF. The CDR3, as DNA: TGCGCCAGCGGTCCAGGTACAGATACGCAGTATTTT.

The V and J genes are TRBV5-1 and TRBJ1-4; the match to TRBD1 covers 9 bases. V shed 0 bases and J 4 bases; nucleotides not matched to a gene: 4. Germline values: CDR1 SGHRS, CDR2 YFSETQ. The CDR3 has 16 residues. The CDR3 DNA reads TGCGCCAGCAGCTTGGGTCCGGGACAGGGTAATGAAAAACTGTTTTTT. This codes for CASSLGPGQGNEKLFF.

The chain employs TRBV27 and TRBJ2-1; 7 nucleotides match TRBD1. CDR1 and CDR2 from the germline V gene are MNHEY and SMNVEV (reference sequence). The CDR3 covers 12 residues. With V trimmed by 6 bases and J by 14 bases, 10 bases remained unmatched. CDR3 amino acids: CASSFSQGNEFF. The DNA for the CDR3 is TGTGCCAGCAGCTTCTCACAGGGGAACGAGTTCTTC.

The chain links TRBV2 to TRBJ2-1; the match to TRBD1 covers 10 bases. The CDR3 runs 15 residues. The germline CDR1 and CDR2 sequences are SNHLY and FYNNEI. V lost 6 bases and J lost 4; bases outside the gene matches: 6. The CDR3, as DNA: TGTGCCAGCAGGGCAGGACAGGGGGTTTACAATGAGCAGTTCTTC. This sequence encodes CASRAGQGVYNEQFF.

The CDR3 sequence: CASSPGEGGQQETQYF. For the CDR3, the DNA is TGTGCCAGCAGCCCCGGGGAGGGAGGACAGCAAGAGACCCAGTACTTC. The chain links TRBV5-4 to TRBJ2-5; D perhaps matches TRBD2 (7 bases). Between the trimmed V and J ends, which lost 4 bases and 2 bases, there was a span of 18 bases. CDR1 is SGHNT and CDR2 is YYREEE in the germline V gene (reference sequence). CDR3 length: 16 residues.

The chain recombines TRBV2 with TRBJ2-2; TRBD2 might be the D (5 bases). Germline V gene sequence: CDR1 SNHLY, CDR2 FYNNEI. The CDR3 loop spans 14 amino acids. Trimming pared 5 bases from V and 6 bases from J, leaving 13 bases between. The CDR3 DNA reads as TGTGCCAGCAGTATTCGGGAAGGGTCCGGGGAGCTGTTTTTT. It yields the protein CASSIREGSGELFF.

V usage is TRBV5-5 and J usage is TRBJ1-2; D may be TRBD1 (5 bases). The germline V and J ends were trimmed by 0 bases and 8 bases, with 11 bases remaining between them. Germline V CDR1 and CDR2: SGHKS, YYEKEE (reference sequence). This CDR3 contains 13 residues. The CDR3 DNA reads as TGTGCCAGCAGCTTGGTGGCGGAGGGGGGCTACACCTTC. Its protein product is CASSLVAEGGYTF.

DNA for the CDR3: TGTGCCAGCAGCCTACCGGGACAGGGGAGAAAACTGTTTTTT. Its protein product is CASSLPGQGRKLFF. This chain joins TRBV28 and TRBJ1-4, with 10 nucleotides matching TRBD1. The CDR3 contains 14 residues. The germline V gene encodes CDR1 MDHEN and CDR2 SYDVKM. V was pared by 6 bases and J by 10 bases, with 8 bases of the junction left unmatched. Combining the CDR3 with reference TRBV28 and TRBJ1-4 gives the whole variable domain DVKVTQSSRYLVKRTGEKVFLECVQDMDHENMFWYRQDPGLGLRLIYFSYDVKMKEKGDIPEGYSVSREKKERFSLILESASTNQTSMYLCASSLPGQGRKLFFGSGTQLSVL.